Below, 9 T cell receptor beta chains from the same sample are listed, as sequenced in a study of early T cells in non-severe SARS-CoV-2 infection. TCRdb re-analysed the 5' RACE reads in MiXCR, keeping a single row per CDR3 protein. The table records 25,000 to 35,000 distinct CDR3 sequences, approximately 6% of them present only once. The sample taken for sequencing was whole blood. Receptor source: an adult who was a healthcare worker with PCR-confirmed SARS-CoV-2 infection or an uninfected control (not recorded which).

The table lists this clonotype with many counts. This chain connects TRBV19 to TRBJ1-2; TRBD1 aligns across 8 bases. This CDR3 contains 14 residues. J lost 3 bases, V lost 4 bases, and 4 bases had no gene match. Germline V gives CDR1 LNHDA, CDR2 SQIVND (reference sequence). CDR3 loop: CASSKGQGDYGYTF. For the CDR3, the DNA is TGTGCCAGTAGTAAAGGACAGGGCGACTATGGCTACACCTTC.

This clonotype was seen only a few times. CDR3 region: CASSNVNCNEQFF. Written as DNA, the CDR3 is TGTGCCAGCAGCAATGTTAACTGCAATGAGCAGTTCTTC. The rearrangement uses TRBV7-2 and TRBJ2-1; D not resolved. The length of the CDR3 is 13 residues. Between the trimmed V and J ends, which lost 5 bases and 6 bases, there was a span of 11 bases. CDR1 and CDR2 from the germline V gene are SGHTA and FQGNSA. The whole variable domain, remainder taken from reference TRBV7-2 and TRBJ2-1, is GAGVSQSPSNKVTEKGKDVELRCDPISGHTALYWYRQSLGQGLEFLIYFQGNSAPDKSGLPSDRFSAERTGGSVSTLTIQRTQQEDSAVYLCASSNVNCNEQFFGPGTRLTVL.

The rearrangement joins TRBV15 to TRBJ1-5; D possibly corresponds to TRBD1 (5 bases). CDR3 length: 15 amino acids. V was cut by 3 bases and J by 7 bases, with 16 bases left in between. CDR1 is LNHNV, CDR2 YYDKDF, per germline (reference sequence). This CDR3 reads CATSRTRDLSQPQHF. The CDR3 DNA follows: TGTGCCACCAGCAGGACCCGGGACCTTAGCCAGCCCCAGCATTTT.

This clonotype was detected ten times or more. V is TRBV2 and J is TRBJ2-6, with D hard to call. Germline-derived CDR1 and CDR2 are SNHLY and FYNNEI. The V gene lost 6 bases and the J gene lost 0 bases, with 3 bases spanning the gap. This CDR3 contains 13 residues. The CDR3 sequence is CASSRSGANVLTF. For the CDR3, the DNA is TGTGCCAGCAGCCGCTCTGGGGCCAACGTCCTGACTTTC.

This clonotype was counted many times. The chain recombines TRBV7-6 with TRBJ1-3; D unclear. Looked up from germline, CDR1 is SGHVS and CDR2 is FNYEAQ. CDR3 size: 16 residues. Trimming shortened V by 4 bases and J by 4 bases, and 17 bases separated the two germline ends. As DNA, the CDR3 is TGTGCCAGCAGCTCCGCGGCAACTATTGCGGGAAACACCATATATTTT. This sequence encodes CASSSAATIAGNTIYF.

This clonotype was seen repeatedly, ten times or more. The chain joins TRBV5-4 to TRBJ2-7; D not certain. Trimming removed 0 bases from V and 6 bases from J, with 4 bases in between. The V gene's germline CDR1 is SGHNT and CDR2 YYREEE (reference sequence). This CDR3 is 11 amino acids long. CDR3 amino acids: CASSLGGEQYF. The DNA of the CDR3 is TGTGCCAGCAGCTTGGGGGGCGAGCAGTACTTC. The whole variable domain, remainder taken from reference TRBV5-4 and TRBJ2-7, is ETGVTQSPTHLIKTRGQQVTLRCSSQSGHNTVSWYQQALGQGPQFIFQYYREEENGRGNFPPRFSGLQFPNYSSELNVNALELDDSALYLCASSLGGEQYFGPGTRLTVT.

The chain has TRBV3-1 and TRBJ1-4; D gene ambiguous. This CDR3 is 17 amino acids long. V was pared by 1 base and J by 5 bases, with 17 bases between. Germline V CDR1 and CDR2: LGHDT, YNNKEL (reference sequence). The CDR3 bases are TGTGCCAGCAGCCAAGTATCAGGTTTCACCTCGAATGAAAAACTGTTTTTT. Its protein is CASSQVSGFTSNEKLFF.

V is TRBV20-1 and J is TRBJ2-3, with D possibly matching TRBD2 (7 bases). The length of the CDR3 is 15 residues. The germline V gene has CDR1 DFQATT and CDR2 SNEGSKA (reference sequence). Trimming removed 6 bases from V and 6 bases from J, with 22 bases in between. Here the CDR3 DNA reads TGCAGTGCCGCCCCTGGCGGGGGCCCAGTGGATACGCAGTATTTT. It yields the protein CSAAPGGGPVDTQYF.

This clonotype has only a few counts. The CDR3 region is CASSESLAGGLRETQYF. Here the CDR3 DNA reads TGTGCCAGCAGTGAAAGCCTAGCGGGGGGGCTTCGAGAGACCCAGTACTTC. The chain carries TRBV6-1 and TRBJ2-5, with TRBD2 matching over 12 bases. Germline V gene sequence: CDR1 MNHNS, CDR2 SASEGT. V gave up 2 bases and J gave up 4 bases; unmatched junction bases: 8. The CDR3 is 17 residues long.